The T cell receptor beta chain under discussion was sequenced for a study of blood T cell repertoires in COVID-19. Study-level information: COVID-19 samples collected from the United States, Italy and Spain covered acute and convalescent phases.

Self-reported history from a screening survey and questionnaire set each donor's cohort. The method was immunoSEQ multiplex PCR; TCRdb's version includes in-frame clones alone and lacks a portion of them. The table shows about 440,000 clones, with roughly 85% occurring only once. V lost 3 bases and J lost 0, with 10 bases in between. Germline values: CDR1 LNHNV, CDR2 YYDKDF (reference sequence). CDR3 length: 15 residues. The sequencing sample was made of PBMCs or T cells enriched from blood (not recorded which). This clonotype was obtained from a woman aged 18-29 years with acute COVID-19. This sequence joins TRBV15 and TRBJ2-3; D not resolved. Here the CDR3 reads CATSRPPASTDTQYF. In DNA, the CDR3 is TGTGCCACCAGCAGGCCGCCAGCGAGCACAGATACGCAGTATTTT.